This is a list of T cell receptor beta chains from one sample in a study of shared clonotypes between healthy human individuals. The table came from immunoSEQ multiplex PCR; TCRdb's copy has only in-frame clones and leaves some out. Seen here are hundreds of thousands of clones, just over 75% observed once, and the top ten hold around 11%. Material for sequencing was PBMCs. Receptors originate from a woman aged 40 to 50 in good health. Some clones in this sample may be carry-over from other donors' samples. Each CDR3 is given with its conserved first and last residue.

J gene | V gene | CDR3 protein
TRBJ2-6 | TRBV5-1 | CASSLLEGRAGSGANVLTF
TRBJ2-7 | TRBV7-2 | CASSPRGGTYEQYF
TRBJ2-2 | TRBV6-1 | CASSGLAGDDTGELFF
TRBJ2-7 | TRBV19 | CASSISTYEQYF
TRBJ2-1 | TRBV29-1 | CSVEEDRGGYNEQFF
TRBJ1-1 | TRBV29-1 | CSVEDGQGDTEAFF
TRBJ2-1 | TRBV9 | CASSVEKGLAGVYNEQFF
TRBJ1-2 | TRBV5-4 | CASSLDREVYGYTF
TRBJ2-1 | TRBV12-5 | CASGRTGGTYNEQFF
TRBJ2-1 | TRBV11-1 | CASSLARNEQFF
TRBJ2-2 | TRBV28 | CASSPTGGQSGTGELFF